This entry describes one T cell receptor beta chain. Its antigen is currently unknown. The germline CDR1 and CDR2 sequences are SGHVS and FQNEAQ. The CDR3 extends over 14 amino acids. Trimming took off 2 bases at V and 4 bases at J, with 11 bases between the two ends. Each subset's genomic DNA was split evenly across several immunoSEQ plates. The table came from immunoSEQ multiplex PCR; TCRdb's copy has only in-frame clones and leaves some out. The top ten hold around 1.8% of the sample, which has hundreds of thousands of clones, about three quarters seen once. The data originate from a study of shared clonotypes between healthy human individuals. Study outcomes and limitations: The low donor count limited represented genetic and exposure-history diversity.

V gene TRBV7-8 combines with J gene TRBJ1-1; perhaps TRBD1 as D (6 bases). Sequenced input: memory CD4+ T cells sorted from blood. The subset here: CD45RA-negative fraction. The clonotype comes from a woman in her twenties or thirties in good health. The DNA of the CDR3 is TGTGCCAGCAGCTTAAAAGCCAGGGGCACTGAAGCTTTCTTT. Protein product: CASSLKARGTEAFF. Complete variable domain (other parts from reference TRBV7-8 and TRBJ1-1): GAGVSQSPRYKVAKRGQDVALRCDPISGHVSLFWYQQALGQGPEFLTYFQNEAQLDKSGLPSDRFFAERPEGSVSTLKIQRTQQEDSAVYLCASSLKARGTEAFFGQGTRLTVV.